This T cell receptor (beta chain) was found in a study of cytomegalovirus exposure and HLA in healthy donors. The CDR3 is 15 residues long. Trimming removed 2 bases from V and 11 bases from J; junction bases left unmatched: 14. Germline V CDR1 and CDR2: SGHTA, FQGNSA. Study-wide findings and caveats: A later analysis showed TCR association rates differing by HLA locus, peaking at DRB1 and lowest at HLA-C. Reported findings show TCR beta sequences accurately forecast HLA-A and HLA-B alleles in most subjects. For cytomegalovirus status, the classifier reportedly gave diagnoses with high specificity and sensitivity.

PCR was performed using 60 Vbeta and 13 Jbeta primers. Data came from immunoSEQ multiplex PCR; TCRdb stores just in-frame clones and leaves some out. The sample lists roughly 280,000 clones, around two thirds occurring once. In regard to this clone: Its target is not known.

The sample comprised PBMCs. This TCR was sampled from a female donor in good health and CMV-seronegative. The chain combines TRBV7-2 with TRBJ1-1; TRBD1 agrees at 7 bases. The CDR3 DNA follows: TGTGCCAGCAGCTTACGGAGGGACAGCCCATCTTCGGCTTTCTTT. This encodes CASSLRRDSPSSAFF.